Presented here are 23 T cell receptor beta chains from one specimen sequenced in a study of blood T cell repertoires in COVID-19. Assay used: immunoSEQ multiplex PCR; TCRdb lists only in-frame clones, some missing. Among about 380,000 clones listed, approximately 89% were seen once. Material: PBMCs or T cells enriched from blood (not recorded which). All receptors come from a man aged 25-40 years who had recovered from COVID-19.

This chain connects TRBV7-9 to TRBJ2-5; TRBD2 is a possible D gene (6 bases). The CDR3 extends over 15 amino acids. Trimming took off 5 bases at V and 5 bases at J, with 18 bases between the two ends. The germline CDR1 and CDR2 sequences are SEHNR and FQNEAQ (reference sequence). CDR3 in amino acids: CASSLGTLSVETQYF. The CDR3, as DNA: TGTGCCAGCAGCCTTGGGACTTTGTCGGTCGAGACCCAGTACTTC.

The chain joins TRBV29-1 to TRBJ2-1; 9 bases fit TRBD2. Per germline, CDR1 SQVTM and CDR2 ANQGSEA. The CDR3 spans 16 residues. The ends lost 1 base at V and 5 bases at J; junction bases unmatched: 9. The DNA of the CDR3 is TGCAGCGTTGAAGCGGTAGCGGGGGACCAGAACAATGAGCAGTTCTTC. It yields the protein CSVEAVAGDQNNEQFF.

The CDR3 nucleotides read TGTGCCTGGGATTTCAGGTGGGGACACGGAGCTTTCTTT. Protein sequence: CAWDFRWGHGAFF. The chain is built from TRBV30 and TRBJ1-1, with a tentative D call TRBD1 (6 bases). The CDR3 is made up of 13 amino acids. Germline V gene sequence: CDR1 GTSNPN, CDR2 SVGIG (reference sequence). V lost 5 bases and J 10 bases, leaving 20 bases between the germline ends.

The V call is TRBV2, the J call TRBJ1-5, with 10 bases that match TRBD1. V lost 3 bases, J lost 0 bases, and 2 bases stayed unmatched. This CDR3 is 16 amino acids long. CDR1 is SNHLY, CDR2 FYNNEI, per germline. The DNA of the CDR3 is TGTGCCAGCAGTGAGGGACAGGGGTATAGCAATCAGCCCCAGCATTTT. Its protein is CASSEGQGYSNQPQHF. Supplemented by reference TRBV2 and TRBJ1-5, the full variable domain reads EPEVTQTPSHQVTQMGQEVILRCVPISNHLYFYWYRQILGQKVEFLVSFYNNEISEKSEIFDDQFSVERPDGSNFTLKIRSTKLEDSAMYFCASSEGQGYSNQPQHFGDGTRLSIL.

This clone came up once. This chain uses TRBV6-5 with TRBJ2-7; a possible D gene is TRBD1 (6 bases). The CDR3 has 14 residues. CDR1 is MNHEY and CDR2 is SVGAGI in the germline V gene. V was pared by 5 bases and J by 4 bases, with 15 bases between. CDR3 in DNA: TGTGCCAGCAGTAAACAGGGTCAGTGGTACGAGCAGTACTTC. As protein: CASSKQGQWYEQYF.

The chain links TRBV6-5 to TRBJ1-2; D is unclear. Germline-derived CDR1 and CDR2 are MNHEY and SVGAGI. V was trimmed by 4 bases and J by 4 bases, leaving 10 bases between them. This CDR3 contains 13 residues. Here the CDR3 reads CASSSYGVYGYTF. The DNA for the CDR3 is TGTGCCAGCAGTTCCTACGGAGTCTATGGCTACACCTTC.

This clone was seen just once. The rearrangement links TRBV12-3 or TRBV12-4 to TRBJ1-2; D call uncertain. Trimming shortened V by 1 base and J by 6 bases, and 6 bases separated the two germline ends. The CDR3 is 12 residues long. The CDR3 loop reads CASSLGQDGYTF. The CDR3 DNA reads TGTGCCAGCAGTTTAGGGCAGGATGGCTACACCTTC.

The chain employs TRBV5-1 and TRBJ1-2; no firm D call. Looked up from germline, CDR1 is SGHRS and CDR2 is YFSETQ. The CDR3 covers 13 residues. V lost 5 bases and J lost 0, with 8 bases in between. The CDR3 loop is CASSQAPNYGYTF. CDR3 bases: TGCGCCAGCAGTCAGGCCCCTAACTATGGCTACACCTTC.

The V and J genes are TRBV29-1 and TRBJ2-5, with D tentatively TRBD2 (5 bases). This CDR3 comprises 13 residues. With 7 bases removed from V and 5 bases from J, the gap between germline ends came to 17 bases. Germline V CDR1 and CDR2: SQVTM, ANQGSEA. This CDR3 is CSAMPTSQETQYF. The CDR3 nucleotides are TGCAGCGCCATGCCCACTAGTCAGGAGACCCAGTACTTC. Combining the CDR3 with reference TRBV29-1 and TRBJ2-5 gives the whole variable domain SAVISQKPSRDICQRGTSLTIQCQVDSQVTMMFWYRQQPGQSLTLIATANQGSEATYESGFVIDKFPISRPNLTFSTLTVSNMSPEDSSIYLCSAMPTSQETQYFGPGTRLLVL.

The rearrangement uses TRBV5-1 and TRBJ1-2, with 9 bases aligning to TRBD1. V was clipped by 4 bases and J by 7 bases; unmatched bases: 5. Germline CDR1 reads SGHRS; CDR2 reads YFSETQ. The CDR3 extends over 13 amino acids. CDR3 sequence: CASSRTGVTGYTF. The CDR3 DNA sequence: TGCGCCAGCAGCCGGACAGGGGTAACTGGCTACACCTTC.

This clone was found a few times. The chain has TRBV19 and TRBJ1-2; 8 nucleotides line up with TRBD1. CDR1 and CDR2 from the germline V gene are LNHDA and SQIVND (reference sequence). The CDR3 runs to 14 residues. The trim removed 9 bases at V and 7 bases at J, leaving 13 bases unmatched. The CDR3 protein is CASHNQGAFAGYTF. The DNA of the CDR3 is TGTGCCAGCCATAATCAGGGGGCGTTCGCTGGCTACACCTTC. Looking up the rest from reference TRBV19 and TRBJ1-2 gives the full variable domain: DGGITQSPKYLFRKEGQNVTLSCEQNLNHDAMYWYRQDPGQGLRLIYYSQIVNDFQKGDIAEGYSVSREKKESFPLTVTSAQKNPTAFYLCASHNQGAFAGYTFGSGTRLTVV.

The gene calls are TRBV3-1 (or the pseudogene TRBV3-2) and TRBJ1-2; unclear D gene. The CDR3 loop spans 14 amino acids. Trimming removed 4 bases from V and 2 bases from J, with 11 bases in between. Germline assignment: CDR1 LGHDT and CDR2 YNNKEL (reference sequence). The CDR3 DNA sequence: TGTGCCAGCAGCCGCGGCGGGAAAAACTATGGCTACACCTTC. It encodes CASSRGGKNYGYTF.

The V call is TRBV5-6, the J call TRBJ1-2; D is unclear. Per germline, CDR1 SGHDT and CDR2 YYEEEE. This CDR3 region has 11 residues. The V and J ends lost 0 bases and 7 bases respectively, with 4 bases between them. CDR3 protein: CASSLGLGYTF. The DNA of the CDR3 is TGTGCCAGCAGCTTGGGGCTTGGCTACACCTTC. Full variable domain (outside the CDR3, taken from reference TRBV5-6 and TRBJ1-2): DAGVTQSPTHLIKTRGQQVTLRCSPKSGHDTVSWYQQALGQGPQFIFQYYEEEERQRGNFPDRFSGHQFPNYSSELNVNALLLGDSALYLCASSLGLGYTFGSGTRLTVV.

V and J are TRBV6-6 and TRBJ1-3; maybe TRBD1 (5 bases). CDR3 length equals 20 residues. The germline V gene has CDR1 MNHNY and CDR2 SVGAGI (reference sequence). Trimming cost V 6 bases and J 1 base, with 28 bases left between them. The CDR3 nucleotides are TGTGCCAGCAGCCGAACGGGCCAGGGCCTACTAAAAGTGTCTGGAAACACCATATATTTT. Translating it yields CASSRTGQGLLKVSGNTIYF.

The genes are TRBV12-3 or TRBV12-4 and TRBJ1-1; D unclear. V was shortened by 5 bases and J by 5 bases, with 9 bases between the two germline ends. The CDR3 is 12 amino acids. The DNA for the CDR3 is TGTGCCAGCAGTCGAGGTGGGACTGAAGCTTTCTTT. Translating gives CASSRGGTEAFF.

The CDR3 region has the DNA TGTGCCAGCAGCTTAGGCGAAATGACAGGGGGGAACACCATATATTTT. Protein product: CASSLGEMTGGNTIYF. The chain employs TRBV11-2 and TRBJ1-3; 9 nucleotides match TRBD1. From germline, CDR1 is SGHAT and CDR2 FQNNGV. The V and J ends lost 1 base and 7 bases, in that order; junction bases with no gene match: 8. This CDR3 spans 16 amino acids.

A few counts support this clone. This chain joins TRBV7-2 and TRBJ1-5; D is unresolved. CDR3 length: 15 amino acids. The ends were cut back, 0 bases at V and 3 bases at J, with 9 bases in the middle. The germline CDR1 and CDR2 sequences are SGHTA and FQGNSA. CDR3 sequence: CASSLARNLNQPQHF. CDR3 nucleotide sequence: TGTGCCAGCAGCTTAGCGAGGAACCTCAATCAGCCCCAGCATTTT.

This clone was detected ten times or more. This rearrangement joins TRBV6-5 to TRBJ1-5; no clear D gene. Trimming left V 0 bases short and J 7 bases short, with 7 bases between. The germline V gene has CDR1 MNHEY and CDR2 SVGAGI. This CDR3 has 13 residues. CDR3: CASSYSAGQPQHF. For the CDR3, the DNA is TGTGCCAGCAGTTACTCTGCGGGGCAGCCCCAGCATTTT.

This sequence joins TRBV3-1 (or the pseudogene TRBV3-2) and TRBJ2-1; maybe TRBD1 (6 bases). The length of the CDR3 is 15 residues. The V gene's germline CDR1 is LGHDT and CDR2 YNNKEL (reference sequence). The ends were cut back, 1 base at V and 6 bases at J, with 13 bases in the middle. The CDR3 is CASSQARGGGNEQFF. The CDR3 region has the DNA TGTGCCAGCAGCCAAGCCAGGGGTGGGGGCAATGAGCAGTTCTTC.

The CDR3 loop reads CATSRPEGDRLIHF. CDR3 coding DNA: TGTGCCACCAGCAGGCCCGAGGGGGACAGGCTCATCCACTTT. The chain uses TRBV15 and TRBJ1-6; 8 nucleotides line up with TRBD1. J gave up 17 bases and V 3 bases, and 12 bases lay outside the gene matches. The CDR3 sequence is 14 residues long. Germline-derived CDR1 and CDR2 are LNHNV and YYDKDF (reference sequence).

The chain carries TRBV30 and TRBJ1-1; D may be TRBD1 (5 bases). With 6 bases removed from V and 3 bases from J, the gap between germline ends came to 17 bases. Germline CDR1 GTSNPN, CDR2 SVGIG (reference sequence). The CDR3 is 14 residues long. CDR3 residues: CACQVRTGYTEAFF. In DNA form, the CDR3 reads TGTGCCTGTCAAGTACGTACAGGATACACTGAAGCTTTCTTT.

As regards this clone: Other DNA sequences in this specimen translate into the identical CDR3. The J gene is TRBJ2-1, the V gene TRBV5-1; 8 bases fit TRBD2. Per the germline V gene, CDR1 is SGHRS and CDR2 is YFSETQ. The CDR3 sequence is 15 residues long. Trimming cost V 2 bases and J 0 bases; bases outside gene matches: 1. The CDR3 nucleotides read TGCGCCAGCAGCTTCGGGGGGGCCTCCTACAATGAGCAGTTCTTC. It encodes CASSFGGASYNEQFF.

This chain joins TRBV4-2 and TRBJ1-1; D unresolved. The CDR3 is 14 amino acids. V lost 0 bases, J lost 6 bases, and 11 bases lay in between. Germline V lookup: CDR1 LGHNA, CDR2 YNFKEQ. CDR3 bases: TGTGCCAGCAGCCAAGAGGCAGGCCCCCCTGAAGCTTTCTTT. The encoded protein is CASSQEAGPPEAFF.